This T cell receptor beta chain was profiled in a study of blood T cell repertoires in COVID-19. Study at large: The study drew acute and convalescent COVID-19 samples from the United States, Italy and Spain.

Germline V gives CDR1 SGHDT, CDR2 YYEEEE. V was trimmed by 4 bases and J by 4 bases, leaving 17 bases between them. The CDR3 runs to 15 residues. Per the study methods: Scientists estimated how many nucleated cells there were by amplifying reference gene primers. Profiling relied on immunoSEQ multiplex PCR, and the TCRdb table lists in-frame clones only, not all of them. V, J and clone size are those of that table, while D and trimming were read from the DNA. Of 150,000 to 200,000 clones in the sample, 85% were seen once. The TCR originated in a human donor with acute or convalescent COVID-19. The donor label of this sample is uncertain. This sequence joins TRBV5-6 and TRBJ1-1, with a tentative D call TRBD1 (5 bases). Sequenced sample: peripheral blood. The DNA of the CDR3 is TGTGCCAGCAGCCCGGGTACCCGGGGGACCACTGAAGCTTTCTTT. Translation: CASSPGTRGTTEAFF.